Following are 12 T cell receptor beta chains from one sample sequenced in a study of cytomegalovirus exposure and HLA in healthy donors. It was with 60 Vbeta and 13 Jbeta primers that the PCR ran. Here immunoSEQ multiplex PCR was the method, and the copy in TCRdb shows in-frame clones only, minus some. Among about 170,000 clones listed, about four fifths were seen once. Sequenced input: PBMCs. The receptors were sampled from a man between 25 and 39 years old in good health and CMV-seropositive.

This chain uses TRBV9 with TRBJ1-5; 7 bases map to TRBD1. V trimming: 2 bases; J trimming: 4 bases; junction bases outside the gene matches: 3. Germline V lookup: CDR1 SGDLS, CDR2 YYNGEE. CDR3 length equals 14 residues. The CDR3 here is CASSVGTDNQPQHF. In nucleotides, the CDR3 is TGTGCCAGCAGCGTCGGGACAGATAATCAGCCCCAGCATTTT.

The chain recombines TRBV13 with TRBJ2-1; TRBD2 matches at 15 bases. J lost 5 bases, V lost 5 bases, and 1 base had no gene match. From germline, CDR1 is PRHDT and CDR2 FYEKMQ (reference sequence). This CDR3 has 15 amino acids. In nucleotides, the CDR3 is TGTGCCAGCAGCCGGACTAGCGGGGGGGACAATGAGCAGTTCTTC. Translating it yields CASSRTSGGDNEQFF.

CDR3 coding DNA: TGTGCCAGCAGCTCCGTAGCGGGGGGGGCCTACGAGCAGTACTTC. Its translation: CASSSVAGGAYEQYF. J is TRBJ2-7 and V is TRBV11-3; 11 positions match TRBD2. J gave up 2 bases and V 4 bases, and 4 bases lay outside the gene matches. The CDR3 has 15 residues. Per the germline V gene, CDR1 is SGHNT and CDR2 is YENEEA.

This chain connects TRBV11-3 to TRBJ2-7; 7 positions agree with TRBD1. Germline assignment: CDR1 SGHNT and CDR2 YENEEA. CDR3 length: 11 residues. Trimming removed 4 bases from V and 7 bases from J; junction bases left unmatched: 1. CDR3 sequence reads: CASSSGQEQYF. The CDR3 nucleotides are TGTGCCAGCAGCTCGGGACAGGAGCAGTACTTC.

The gene calls are TRBV30 and TRBJ1-2; 9 bases agree with TRBD1. The junction had 5 bases not matched to a gene; V was cut back by 5 bases and J by 4 bases. This CDR3 region has 13 residues. Germline CDR1 reads GTSNPN; CDR2 reads SVGIG (reference sequence). CDR3 bases: TGTGCCTGGGGTGACAGGGGGAGCTATGGCTACACCTTC. Its translation is CAWGDRGSYGYTF.

The CDR3 spells CASSLGLAGGIYNEQFF. The CDR3 DNA reads TGCGCCAGCAGCTTGGGACTAGCGGGAGGTATCTACAATGAGCAGTTCTTC. The chain employs TRBV5-1 and TRBJ2-1; 13 bases fit TRBD2. The CDR3 sequence is 17 residues long. With 0 bases clipped from V and 3 bases from J, the junction kept 3 bases outside the gene matches. Germline CDR1 is SGHRS and CDR2 is YFSETQ.

The chain recombines TRBV7-8 with TRBJ1-6; 11 bases agree with TRBD1. The CDR3 has 17 amino acids. Germline CDR1 and CDR2: SGHVS and FQNEAQ. J lost 6 bases, V lost 5 bases, and 9 bases had no gene match. CDR3 bases: TGTGCCAGCAGCATACAGCCGGGACAGGGGGTTAATTCACCCCTCCACTTT. This codes for CASSIQPGQGVNSPLHF.

The chain combines TRBV11-3 with TRBJ2-1; D remains ambiguous. Between the trimmed V and J ends, which lost 5 bases and 10 bases, there was a span of 9 bases. The germline gives CDR1 SGHNT, CDR2 YENEEA. The CDR3 contains 11 residues. CDR3 protein: CASSPGLEQFF. DNA for the CDR3: TGTGCCAGCAGCCCGGGTTTGGAGCAGTTCTTC.

The gene calls are TRBV10-3 and TRBJ1-1; perhaps TRBD1 as D (6 bases). V was trimmed by 9 bases and J by 4 bases, leaving 15 bases between them. This CDR3 has 13 residues. The V gene's germline CDR1 is ENHRY and CDR2 SYGVKD. The CDR3 sequence: CAITTGMGTEAFF. The CDR3 nucleotides are TGTGCCATTACTACAGGGATGGGCACTGAAGCTTTCTTT.

The chain links TRBV5-4 to TRBJ2-7; the D gene is possibly TRBD2 (7 bases). V was clipped by 4 bases and J by 3 bases, with 17 bases between them. Germline V lookup: CDR1 SGHNT, CDR2 YYREEE (reference sequence). The CDR3 length is 15 residues. The CDR3, as DNA: TGTGCCAGCAGCCAGGGAGGGGGGCGCTTCTACGAGCAGTACTTC. Translation: CASSQGGGRFYEQYF.

The rearrangement joins TRBV9 to TRBJ2-1, with 15 positions matching TRBD2. Germline lookup yields CDR1 SGDLS and CDR2 YYNGEE. CDR3 length: 18 amino acids. V lost 3 bases to trimming and J lost 0 bases; unmatched junction nucleotides: 4. This CDR3 reads CASSAGLAGGSSYNEQFF. The CDR3 DNA reads as TGTGCCAGCAGCGCGGGACTAGCGGGGGGTAGCTCCTACAATGAGCAGTTCTTC.

This clone was counted between two and nine times. The chain has TRBV28 and TRBJ2-1; D possibly corresponds to TRBD1 (5 bases). The germline V gene encodes CDR1 MDHEN and CDR2 SYDVKM. Trimming left V 3 bases short and J 6 bases short, with 18 bases between. The CDR3 spans 16 residues. The CDR3 loop reads CASSLPVGPGSNEQFF. The DNA for the CDR3 is TGTGCCAGCAGTTTGCCAGTGGGGCCAGGGTCCAATGAGCAGTTCTTC.